Listed here are 18 T cell receptor beta chains from one sample, sequenced in a study of T cell changes during pregnancy in multiple sclerosis. Here immunoSEQ multiplex PCR was the method, and the copy in TCRdb shows in-frame clones only, minus some. The sample yields about 60,000 clones, roughly 93% seen once. The sequencing here drew on peripheral blood, taken after pregnancy. All receptors derive from a female donor with multiple sclerosis, enrolled in a pregnancy study.

The rearrangement uses TRBV6-1 and TRBJ2-5; D might be TRBD2 (5 bases). CDR1 is MNHNS, CDR2 SASEGT, per germline. Between the trimmed V and J ends, which lost 2 bases and 4 bases, there was a span of 23 bases. The CDR3 runs 18 residues. The CDR3 DNA reads as TGTGCCAGCAGTGAACAATTATGGGGAAGGGTCGGAGGAGAGACCCAGTACTTC. This gives the protein CASSEQLWGRVGGETQYF.

The V and J genes are TRBV7-2 and TRBJ2-5; maybe TRBD1 (5 bases). Germline loops: CDR1 SGHTA, CDR2 FQGNSA. V lost 1 base, J lost 4 bases, and 7 bases lay in between. CDR3 length: 13 amino acids. DNA of the CDR3: TGTGCCAGCAGCTTAGTCCAGGGAGAGACCCAGTACTTC. It is translated as CASSLVQGETQYF.

This clone was recorded once. The chain joins TRBV13 to TRBJ2-3, with D possibly matching TRBD2 (6 bases). This CDR3 has 15 amino acids. Trimming took off 5 bases at V and 2 bases at J, with 14 bases between the two ends. Germline V gene data show CDR1 as PRHDT and CDR2 as FYEKMQ (reference sequence). CDR3 nucleotide sequence: TGTGCCAGCAGCCCCAGCGGGTCTTACACAGATACGCAGTATTTT. Translated, it gives CASSPSGSYTDTQYF.

CDR3: CASRSQESQPQHF. The CDR3, as DNA: TGTGCCAGCAGGTCCCAGGAAAGTCAGCCCCAGCATTTT. V gene TRBV6-1 combines with J gene TRBJ1-5; D is undetermined. With 6 bases removed from V and 6 bases from J, the gap between germline ends came to 12 bases. From germline, CDR1 is MNHNS and CDR2 SASEGT. This CDR3 region has 13 residues.

This chain connects TRBV11-3 to TRBJ2-1, with 13 bases lining up with TRBD2. There are 18 residues in the CDR3. In germline, CDR1 is SGHNT, CDR2 YENEEA. V shed 5 bases, J shed 7 bases, and the junction held 14 bases outside the gene matches. The CDR3 protein is CASSLRPGLAGVINEQFF. DNA of the CDR3: TGTGCCAGCAGCCTGCGACCCGGACTAGCGGGAGTAATAAATGAGCAGTTCTTC.

The V call is TRBV4-2, the J call TRBJ2-7; 7 positions agree with TRBD1. Germline CDR1 LGHNA, CDR2 YNFKEQ. Trimming took 2 bases from V and 2 from J; bases not matched to a gene: 3. The CDR3 extends over 14 amino acids. The CDR3 sequence is CASSQPQGTYEQYF. The CDR3 coding sequence is TGTGCCAGCAGCCAACCACAGGGGACCTACGAGCAGTACTTC.

This chain uses TRBV28 with TRBJ2-5; 9 bases fit TRBD1. The CDR3 spans 14 residues. CDR1 MDHEN and CDR2 SYDVKM come from the germline V gene. J lost 5 bases, V lost 6 bases, and 7 bases had no gene match. CDR3 protein: CASRGDREIETQYF. Here the CDR3 DNA reads TGTGCCAGCAGGGGGGACAGGGAGATTGAGACCCAGTACTTC.

V usage is TRBV19 and J usage is TRBJ1-3; D call uncertain. The CDR3 loop spans 14 amino acids. V gave up 7 bases and J gave up 7 bases, with 17 bases separating them. Per germline, CDR1 LNHDA and CDR2 SQIVND (reference sequence). The CDR3 reads CASTSTLRGNTIYF. CDR3 in DNA: TGTGCCAGTACTAGTACTTTACGTGGCAACACCATATATTTT.

The chain employs TRBV5-6 and TRBJ1-6, with D tentatively TRBD1 (6 bases). Per germline, CDR1 SGHDT and CDR2 YYEEEE. Trimming took 2 bases from V and 6 from J, leaving 18 bases between them. CDR3 size: 17 residues. In nucleotides, the CDR3 is TGTGCCAGCAGCTTAAAGGTCGCCCAGGGGCGTAATTCACCCCTCCACTTT. Translated: CASSLKVAQGRNSPLHF.

The chain uses TRBV11-2 and TRBJ2-3, with 9 nucleotides matching TRBD2. This CDR3 is 15 amino acids long. Germline CDR1 is SGHAT and CDR2 is FQNNGV. Trimming took 3 bases from V and 1 from J; bases not matched to a gene: 2. The CDR3 sequence is CASSFSGSGTDTQYF. In DNA, the CDR3 is TGTGCCAGCAGCTTTAGCGGGAGTGGCACAGATACGCAGTATTTT. The whole variable domain, remainder taken from reference TRBV11-2 and TRBJ2-3, is EAGVAQSPRYKIIEKRQSVAFWCNPISGHATLYWYQQILGQGPKLLIQFQNNGVVDDSQLPKDRFSAERLKGVDSTLKIQPAKLEDSAVYLCASSFSGSGTDTQYFGPGTRLTVL.

The chain has TRBV5-6 and TRBJ2-1; D is unclear. Trimming stripped 0 bases from V and 7 bases from J, with 8 bases between. Germline CDR1 SGHDT, CDR2 YYEEEE. The CDR3 covers 13 residues. CDR3 nucleotide sequence: TGTGCCAGCAGCTTGGATTTTTCTAATGAGCAGTTCTTC. This sequence encodes CASSLDFSNEQFF.

This chain connects TRBV27 to TRBJ2-2; 11 bases are a match to TRBD2. Germline V gene lookup returns CDR1 MNHEY and CDR2 SMNVEV (reference sequence). The V and J ends lost 7 bases and 1 base, in that order; junction bases with no gene match: 11. The CDR3 runs 18 residues. This CDR3 reads CASTQGLAEKGNTGELFF. The CDR3 coding sequence is TGTGCCAGCACCCAGGGACTAGCGGAAAAAGGGAACACCGGGGAGCTGTTTTTT.

The chain is built from TRBV11-2 and TRBJ2-7, with TRBD1 identical over 8 bases. The CDR3 spans 13 residues. In germline, CDR1 is SGHAT, CDR2 FQNNGV. Trimming removed 2 bases from V and 10 bases from J; junction bases left unmatched: 7. CDR3 sequence reads: CASSLTPQGGQYF. CDR3 in DNA: TGTGCCAGCAGCTTAACCCCACAGGGGGGTCAGTACTTC.

This rearrangement joins TRBV9 to TRBJ2-3, with D possibly TRBD1 on 5 matching bases. The V end lost 0 bases, the J end lost 7 bases, and 18 bases lay between the germline ends. CDR1 is SGDLS and CDR2 is YYNGEE in the germline V gene. This CDR3 region has 16 residues. The CDR3 nucleotides read TGTGCCAGCAGCGTAGAAACAGGCCCTCTGTCTTATACGCAGTATTTT. Its translation is CASSVETGPLSYTQYF. Full variable domain (rest looked up from reference TRBV9 and TRBJ2-3): DSGVTQTPKHLITATGQRVTLRCSPRSGDLSVYWYQQSLDQGLQFLIQYYNGEERAKGNILERFSAQQFPDLHSELNLSSLELGDSALYFCASSVETGPLSYTQYFGPGTRLTVL.

This rearrangement joins TRBV6-6 to TRBJ2-3; 12 bases agree with TRBD2. Germline trimming cut 7 bases from V and 3 bases from J; bases unmatched to any gene: 5. From germline, CDR1 is MNHNY and CDR2 SVGAGI (reference sequence). The CDR3 runs 15 residues. The chain's CDR3 is CASNLGLAGTDTQYF. The CDR3 bases are TGTGCCAGCAACTTAGGACTAGCGGGAACAGATACGCAGTATTTT.

The chain recombines TRBV14 with TRBJ1-2; D is uncertain. V was shortened by 2 bases and J by 2 bases, with 15 bases between the two germline ends. From germline, CDR1 is SGHDN and CDR2 FVKESK. The CDR3 consists of 16 residues. In DNA, the CDR3 is TGTGCCAGCAGCCAACGAAATATTCCTACCAACTATGGCTACACCTTC. Its translation: CASSQRNIPTNYGYTF.

The genes are TRBV2 and TRBJ2-6; TRBD1 matches at 7 bases. This CDR3 is 16 amino acids long. V lost 5 bases, J lost 2 bases, and 6 bases stayed unmatched. Germline V gene data show CDR1 as SNHLY and CDR2 as FYNNEI. CDR3 in DNA: TGTGCCAGCAGTCCTGACAGGGCGCCTGGGGCCAACGTCCTGACTTTC. Residues: CASSPDRAPGANVLTF.

The CDR3 protein is CASSVFSGGSETQYF. CDR3 DNA sequence: TGTGCCAGCAGCGTATTCTCAGGGGGCTCGGAGACCCAGTACTTC. The chain has TRBV9 and TRBJ2-5; TRBD1 matches at 8 bases. V was clipped by 1 base and J by 5 bases; unmatched bases: 7. Per the germline V gene, CDR1 is SGDLS and CDR2 is YYNGEE. CDR3 size: 15 residues.